There are a few counts of the clone carrying this T cell receptor (beta chain). The antigen is undetermined. Germline V CDR1 and CDR2: LGHNA, YSLEER. The CDR3 loop spans 13 amino acids. Between the trimmed V and J ends, which lost 0 bases and 8 bases, there was a span of 10 bases. Via MiXCR, TCRdb re-called the 5' RACE reads, giving one row per CDR3 protein. The table records roughly 280,000 distinct CDR3 sequences, around 15% of them present only once. The sample belongs to a study of T-cell memory formation after mild COVID-19. General study findings and limits: Contracting CD8+ clones were enriched in EMRA, CD4+ mainly in CM and EM. Later expanders leaned CD4+, whereas clones that contracted between day 15 and 85 were balanced CD4/CD8. The second-wave clones peaking on day 37 were not confirmed as SARS-CoV-2-specific.

Input material: PBMCs or a T cell subset sorted from them (not recorded which). The chain has TRBV4-3 and TRBJ1-1, with D unresolved. The clonotype was recovered from a man aged 18 to 30 who had mild COVID-19 (a few samples of this study predate the infection). Cell type and time point are not known. The CDR3: CASSQDLRFEAFF. The CDR3 nucleotides read TGCGCCAGCAGCCAAGATCTTCGTTTCGAAGCTTTCTTT.